The entry that follows covers one T cell receptor (beta chain) sequence. The sample comes from a study of T cell changes during pregnancy in multiple sclerosis. Germline V gene data show CDR1 as LNHDA and CDR2 as SQIVND (reference sequence). This CDR3 region has 14 residues. Germline trimming cut 7 bases from V and 5 bases from J; bases unmatched to any gene: 9. Method: immunoSEQ multiplex PCR; TCRdb's copy keeps in-frame clones and lacks some. The table lists about 110,000 clones, under 95% of them singletons. The sequence derives from a female donor with multiple sclerosis, enrolled in a pregnancy study. The chain couples TRBV19 to TRBJ2-7, with TRBD2 matching over 9 bases. The material sequenced was peripheral blood, taken after pregnancy. CDR3 in DNA: TGTGCCAGTACCTCGGGCGGGAGGGCCAACGAGCAGTACTTC. Protein sequence: CASTSGGRANEQYF. Looking up the rest from reference TRBV19 and TRBJ2-7 gives the full variable domain: DGGITQSPKYLFRKEGQNVTLSCEQNLNHDAMYWYRQDPGQGLRLIYYSQIVNDFQKGDIAEGYSVSREKKESFPLTVTSAQKNPTAFYLCASTSGGRANEQYFGPGTRLTVT.